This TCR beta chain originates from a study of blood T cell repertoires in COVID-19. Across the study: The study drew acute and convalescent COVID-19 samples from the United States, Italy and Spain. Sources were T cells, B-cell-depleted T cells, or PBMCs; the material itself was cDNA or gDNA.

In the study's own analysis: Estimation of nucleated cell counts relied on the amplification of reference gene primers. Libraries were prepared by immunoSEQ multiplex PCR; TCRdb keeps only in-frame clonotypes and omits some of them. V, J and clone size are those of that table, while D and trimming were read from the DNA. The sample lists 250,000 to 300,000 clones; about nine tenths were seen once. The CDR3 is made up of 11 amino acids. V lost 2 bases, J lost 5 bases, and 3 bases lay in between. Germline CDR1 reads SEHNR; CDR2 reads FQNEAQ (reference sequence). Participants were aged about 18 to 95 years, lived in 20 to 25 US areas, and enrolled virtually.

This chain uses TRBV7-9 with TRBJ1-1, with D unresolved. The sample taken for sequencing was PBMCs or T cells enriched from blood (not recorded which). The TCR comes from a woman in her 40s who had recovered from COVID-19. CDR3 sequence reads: CASSLQTEAFF. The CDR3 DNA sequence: TGTGCCAGCAGCTTACAGACTGAAGCTTTCTTT.